This is a list of T cell receptor beta chains from one sample in a study of PD-L1 blockade in urothelial cancer. The table came from immunoSEQ multiplex PCR; TCRdb's copy has only in-frame clones and leaves some out. Of around 120,000 clones detected, approximately 90% appear once; the ten largest clones hold more than 1.5%. Specimen: PBMCs, collected around atezolizumab (anti-PD-L1) treatment. Every receptor here comes from a man aged 55 to 69 with urothelial cancer. The CDR3 runs from the conserved cysteine through the conserved F or W. A D gene is named only where the DNA matches it firmly. Rows may omit the clone size; those that give it use once, few, many or a size class.

TRBJ2-1	-	-	TRBV7-3	CASSNTRISYNEQFF	TGTGCCAGCAGTAATACTAGGATCTCCTACAATGAGCAGTTCTTC
TRBJ2-5	-	-	TRBV2	CASSEGNLRETQYF	TGTGCCAGCAGTGAAGGAAACCTGCGGGAGACCCAGTACTTC
TRBJ2-5	TRBD1	-	TRBV29-1	CSGQTGWQETQYF	TGCAGCGGTCAGACAGGGTGGCAAGAGACCCAGTACTTC
TRBJ2-7	-	many	TRBV28	CASSLSNQNEQYF	TGTGCCAGCAGCCTTTCGAACCAGAACGAGCAGTACTTC
TRBJ2-2	TRBD2	-	TRBV4-1	CASSREILLAGGSAGELFF	TGCGCCAGCAGCCGGGAGATCTTACTAGCGGGAGGGTCGGCCGGGGAGCTGTTTTTT
TRBJ2-7	-	-	TRBV6-1	CASQLVGVYEQYF	TGTGCCAGCCAACTCGTAGGGGTCTACGAGCAGTACTTC
TRBJ1-1	-	-	TRBV4-3	CASSQDLQENTEAFF	TGCGCCAGCAGCCAAGATTTGCAGGAGAACACTGAAGCTTTCTTT
TRBJ1-4	-	-	TRBV19	CASSITGNEKLFF	TGTGCCAGTAGTATAACGGGGAATGAAAAACTGTTTTTT
TRBJ2-2	TRBD1	once	TRBV4-1	CASSLLTGGTGELFF	TGCGCCAGCAGCCTTCTTACAGGGGGAACCGGGGAGCTGTTTTTT
TRBJ2-3	-	-	TRBV27	CASSSTPGLAGPDTQYF	TGTGCCAGCAGTTCAACTCCTGGACTTGCGGGGCCAGATACGCAGTATTTT
TRBJ2-7	-	-	TRBV19	CASSGTGPLYEQYF	TGTGCCAGTAGTGGAACAGGGCCCCTCTACGAGCAGTACTTC
TRBJ2-7	TRBD1	once	TRBV9	CASSVGFRAGGMYEQYF	TGTGCCAGCAGCGTCGGCTTTAGGGCAGGGGGTATGTACGAGCAGTACTTC
TRBJ1-4	-	-	TRBV12-5	CGSGEQGGEKLFF	TGTGGCTCGGGGGAGCAGGGAGGGGAAAAACTGTTTTTT
TRBJ2-1	-	-	TRBV11-2	CASSSSAGLRYNEQFF	TGTGCCAGCAGCTCTTCGGCGGGCCTCCGTTACAATGAGCAGTTCTTC
TRBJ2-5	-	-	TRBV6-5	CASAKERDQETQYF	TGTGCCAGCGCAAAAGAGCGGGACCAAGAGACCCAGTACTTC
TRBJ2-7	-	-	TRBV19	CASSRSSLLYEQYF	TGTGCCAGTAGTAGGAGCTCCCTCCTCTACGAGCAGTACTTC
TRBJ2-7	TRBD1	once	TRBV5-6	CASSGSGTGSYEQYF	TGTGCCAGCAGCGGATCCGGGACAGGCTCCTACGAGCAGTACTTC
TRBJ2-5	-	once	TRBV18	CASSPPSRGETQYF	TGTGCCAGCTCACCACCGAGTCGGGGGGAGACCCAGTACTTC
TRBJ1-2	-	-	TRBV25-1	CASSVAGPYGYTF	TGTGCCAGCAGTGTGGCAGGGCCTTATGGCTACACCTTC
TRBJ1-4	TRBD1	-	TRBV4-3	CASSQGQGDEKLFF	TGCGCCAGCAGCCAAGGCCAGGGGGACGAAAAACTGTTTTTT
TRBJ1-5	-	once	TRBV18	CASSTTGQNQPQHF	TGTGCCAGCTCTACCACGGGTCAAAATCAGCCCCAGCATTTT
TRBJ1-2	TRBD1	-	TRBV13	CASSSTDRGHRANYGYTF	TGTGCCAGCAGCTCCACGGACAGGGGGCATCGAGCTAACTATGGCTACACCTTC
TRBJ2-1	TRBD2	-	TRBV27	CASSLGALASYNEQFF	TGTGCCAGCAGTTTAGGAGCACTAGCGAGCTACAATGAGCAGTTCTTC
TRBJ2-2	TRBD1	-	TRBV7-2	CASSRDEGAGTGELFF	TGTGCCAGCAGCCGAGACGAGGGGGCGGGCACCGGGGAGCTGTTTTTT
TRBJ2-3	TRBD2	once	TRBV2	CASSQESSGGGDTQYF	TGTGCCAGCAGTCAGGAATCTAGCGGGGGTGGAGATACGCAGTATTTT
TRBJ1-1	TRBD1	-	TRBV5-4	CATSTGPTEAFF	TGTGCCACCTCGACAGGGCCCACTGAAGCTTTCTTT
TRBJ2-2	TRBD2	-	TRBV6-5	CASRDYSANTGELFF	TGTGCCTCCCGGGACTACTCAGCGAACACCGGGGAGCTGTTTTTT
TRBJ2-2	-	-	TRBV5-1	CASSWGVEAGELFF	TGCGCCAGCAGTTGGGGGGTTGAAGCCGGGGAGCTGTTTTTT
TRBJ2-5	TRBD2	-	TRBV19	CASSITAGGQETQYF	TGTGCCAGTAGTATAACAGCGGGGGGCCAAGAGACCCAGTACTTC
TRBJ2-3	TRBD2	-	TRBV2	CATTGLAGADTQYF	TGTGCCACTACGGGGCTAGCGGGCGCAGATACGCAGTATTTT
TRBJ2-5	TRBD2	-	TRBV28	CASSSLAGGPKETQYF	TGTGCCAGCAGCTCACTAGCGGGGGGCCCAAAGGAGACCCAGTACTTC
TRBJ1-4	-	-	TRBV19	CASSIQGSGEKLFF	TGTGCCAGTAGTATTCAGGGGAGTGGCGAAAAACTGTTTTTT
TRBJ1-2	TRBD1	-	TRBV5-5	CASSLGQGTTPF	TGTGCCAGCAGCTTGGGACAGGGGACGACGCCCTTC